The 27 T cell receptor beta chains below all came from one sample that was sequenced in a study of shared clonotypes between healthy human individuals. The table came from immunoSEQ multiplex PCR; TCRdb's copy has only in-frame clones and leaves some out. The sample comprises some 500,000 clones, 95% to 97% of which are singletons, and about 0.059% rests with the top ten. Sequencing used naive CD4+ T cells sorted from blood. Noted subset: CD45RA+ positively selected. These TCRs come from a woman aged 30 to 39 in good health.

The chain is built from TRBV7-9 and TRBJ1-4; maybe TRBD1 (5 bases). Germline values: CDR1 SEHNR, CDR2 FQNEAQ (reference sequence). Trimming removed 0 bases from V and 4 bases from J, with 9 bases in between. This CDR3 spans 15 amino acids. The CDR3 coding sequence is TGTGCCAGCAGCTTAGCTGGGACCTATAATGAAAAACTGTTTTTT. It yields the protein CASSLAGTYNEKLFF.

This clone was detected once. This sequence joins TRBV7-9 and TRBJ2-5; D call uncertain. Trimming removed 1 base from V and 5 bases from J, with 5 bases in between. The germline gives CDR1 SEHNR, CDR2 FQNEAQ (reference sequence). The CDR3 spans 12 residues. DNA for the CDR3: TGTGCCAGCAGCTTAGAGTTTGAGACCCAGTACTTC. Translation gives CASSLEFETQYF.

In its sample, this clone was seen once. The CDR3 DNA reads TGTGCCAGCAGCCAAACTTTCACAACCTCTGGAAACACCATATATTTT. Translated: CASSQTFTTSGNTIYF. The V call is TRBV27, the J call TRBJ1-3; no clear D. Germline CDR1 reads MNHEY; CDR2 reads SMNVEV (reference sequence). This CDR3 has 16 residues. Trimming took 6 bases from V and 0 from J, leaving 15 bases between them.

The gene calls are TRBV7-2 and TRBJ2-1; 7 bases fit TRBD2. This CDR3 has 13 residues. Per germline, CDR1 SGHTA and CDR2 FQGNSA. Trimming took 3 bases from V and 12 from J; bases not matched to a gene: 8. In nucleotides, the CDR3 is TGTGCCAGCAGCTTCGAGGGAGGGAGAGTGCAGTTCTTC. Its translation is CASSFEGGRVQFF.

This chain uses TRBV28 with TRBJ2-2, with 11 bases fitting TRBD1. The length of the CDR3 is 16 residues. Germline V gene lookup returns CDR1 MDHEN and CDR2 SYDVKM. J lost 5 bases, V lost 3 bases, and 5 bases had no gene match. CDR3 sequence: CASSFAGQGVTGELFF. CDR3 DNA sequence: TGTGCCAGCAGTTTTGCGGGACAGGGGGTTACCGGGGAGCTGTTTTTT.

V and J are TRBV6-5 and TRBJ1-2, with D hard to call. Germline CDR1 is MNHEY and CDR2 is SVGAGI. The CDR3 is made up of 14 amino acids. The germline V and J ends were trimmed by 7 bases and 8 bases, with 20 bases remaining between them. This chain's CDR3 is CASTGLGRAGGYTF. In nucleotides, the CDR3 is TGTGCCAGCACCGGACTAGGAAGGGCCGGCGGCTACACCTTC.

The chain combines TRBV6-5 with TRBJ2-3; 8 bases match TRBD2. The V segment lost 0 bases and the J segment 4 bases; nucleotides outside the gene matches: 6. Germline CDR1 reads MNHEY; CDR2 reads SVGAGI. This CDR3 is built from 16 residues. This chain's CDR3 is CASSYSPGGSSDTQYF. As DNA, the CDR3 is TGTGCCAGCAGTTACTCGCCGGGAGGGAGTTCAGATACGCAGTATTTT.

The chain carries TRBV6-1 and TRBJ2-6; perhaps TRBD1 as D (5 bases). The germline V gene has CDR1 MNHNS and CDR2 SASEGT. V lost 0 bases and J 0 bases, leaving 15 bases between the germline ends. This CDR3 has 19 amino acids. Here the CDR3 reads CASSEARTLIRSGANVLTF. Written as DNA, the CDR3 is TGTGCCAGCAGTGAAGCGAGGACACTGATCCGCTCTGGGGCCAACGTCCTGACTTTC.

This chain joins TRBV5-1 and TRBJ1-2; 8 bases match TRBD1. Germline trimming cut 0 bases from V and 4 bases from J; bases unmatched to any gene: 5. The CDR3 runs to 15 residues. Per germline, CDR1 SGHRS and CDR2 YFSETQ. CDR3 sequence reads: CASSLDGTGVYGYTF. The CDR3 nucleotides are TGCGCCAGCAGCTTGGATGGGACAGGCGTCTATGGCTACACCTTC.

This rearrangement joins TRBV7-3 to TRBJ2-3; 7 nucleotides align to TRBD1. Germline loops: CDR1 SGHTA, CDR2 FQGTGA. After removal of 4 bases from V and 4 bases from J, the junction contained 5 bases not matched to a gene. The CDR3 is 14 amino acids. The CDR3 loop is CASSSRQGSDTQYF. The CDR3 DNA is TGTGCCAGCAGCTCCCGACAGGGCTCAGATACGCAGTATTTT.

V gene TRBV28 combines with J gene TRBJ2-7; a possible D gene is TRBD1 (5 bases). The CDR3 totals 15 residues. The germline gives CDR1 MDHEN, CDR2 SYDVKM. V shed 6 bases and J shed 2 bases, with 17 bases lying between them. The CDR3 nucleotides read TGTGCCAGCAGCCCAGGGTTTGGGGAAACCTACGAGCAGTACTTC. Translated: CASSPGFGETYEQYF. Complete variable domain (other parts from reference TRBV28 and TRBJ2-7): DVKVTQSSRYLVKRTGEKVFLECVQDMDHENMFWYRQDPGLGLRLIYFSYDVKMKEKGDIPEGYSVSREKKERFSLILESASTNQTSMYLCASSPGFGETYEQYFGPGTRLTVT.

The chain is built from TRBV10-3 and TRBJ2-7; no reliable D call. Per the germline V gene, CDR1 is ENHRY and CDR2 is SYGVKD. The length of the CDR3 is 13 residues. Trimming took 1 base from V and 5 from J, leaving 9 bases between them. CDR3 region: CAISEWALDEQYF. CDR3 nucleotides: TGTGCCATCAGTGAGTGGGCCTTGGACGAGCAGTACTTC.

The J gene is TRBJ2-1, the V gene TRBV5-8; D is unclear. Trimming removed 3 bases at V and 7 bases at J, with 14 bases between. The CDR3 extends over 14 amino acids. Per the germline V gene, CDR1 is SGHTS and CDR2 is YDEGEE. The CDR3 DNA reads as TGTGCCAGCAGCTACCTAAGGTTGGGAAATGAGCAGTTCTTC. It yields the protein CASSYLRLGNEQFF.

The chain combines TRBV20-1 with TRBJ1-2; D uncertain. The CDR3 consists of 11 residues. The germline V gene has CDR1 DFQATT and CDR2 SNEGSKA (reference sequence). V lost 5 bases and J lost 8, with 12 bases in between. The CDR3 loop reads CSAPAMKGYTF. In DNA form, the CDR3 reads TGCAGTGCTCCCGCTATGAAAGGCTACACCTTC.

V is TRBV25-1 and J is TRBJ2-7; D might be TRBD1 (6 bases). Germline V gene sequence: CDR1 MGHDK, CDR2 SYGVNS. The CDR3 has 12 residues. V was shortened by 6 bases and J by 4 bases, with 10 bases between the two germline ends. In nucleotides, the CDR3 is TGTGCCAGCAGCCCACAGGGTTACGAGCAGTACTTC. It yields the protein CASSPQGYEQYF.

This chain joins TRBV29-1 and TRBJ1-5; possible D gene TRBD1, 5 bases. The CDR3 runs to 16 residues. V was cut by 3 bases and J by 5 bases, with 20 bases left in between. Germline CDR1 is SQVTM and CDR2 is ANQGSEA. For the CDR3, the DNA is TGCAGCGTTGATCCCGCTCACCCACAGGATGATCAGCCCCAGCATTTT. It yields the protein CSVDPAHPQDDQPQHF.

In its sample, this clone was seen once. V and J are TRBV7-2 and TRBJ2-5, with 9 bases identical to TRBD1. The end of the DNA fits TRBJ2-7 better, so the J call may be wrong. This CDR3 has 15 residues. CDR1 SGHTA and CDR2 FQGNSA come from the germline V gene. The CDR3 here is CASSAGTGSTYEQYF. The CDR3 DNA reads as TGTGCCAGCAGTGCCGGGACAGGGTCAACCTACGAGCAGTACTTC.

J is TRBJ1-1 and V is TRBV11-2; D is perhaps TRBD1 (5 bases). Looked up from germline, CDR1 is SGHAT and CDR2 is FQNNGV. Trimming pared 0 bases from V and 1 base from J, leaving 18 bases between. This CDR3 is built from 18 residues. The DNA of the CDR3 is TGTGCCAGCAGCTTAGATCTGTATAGGGGAAGGGCGAACACTGAAGCTTTCTTT. Encoded protein: CASSLDLYRGRANTEAFF.

The chain links TRBV30 to TRBJ2-7, with D unclear. The V gene's germline CDR1 is GTSNPN and CDR2 SVGIG (reference sequence). This CDR3 comprises 14 residues. V lost 0 bases, J lost 0 bases, and 9 bases lay in between. The CDR3 protein is CAWSVGGPSYEQYF. CDR3 bases: TGTGCCTGGAGTGTGGGCGGACCCTCCTACGAGCAGTACTTC.

The V gene is TRBV2, the J gene TRBJ2-1, with no clear D. This CDR3 is built from 13 residues. Germline V gene sequence: CDR1 SNHLY, CDR2 FYNNEI. Between the trimmed V and J ends, which lost 4 bases and 7 bases, there was a span of 11 bases. The CDR3 nucleotides are TGTGCCAGCAGTGTTGCGCTACGAAATGAGCAGTTCTTC. Translation gives CASSVALRNEQFF. The whole variable domain, filled in from reference TRBV2 and TRBJ2-1, reads EPEVTQTPSHQVTQMGQEVILRCVPISNHLYFYWYRQILGQKVEFLVSFYNNEISEKSEIFDDQFSVERPDGSNFTLKIRSTKLEDSAMYFCASSVALRNEQFFGPGTRLTVL.

In nucleotides, the CDR3 is TGTGCCAGCAGTTTCGCGCCAATCTACGAGCAGTACTTC. Translating it yields CASSFAPIYEQYF. The V gene is TRBV28, the J gene TRBJ2-7; D is unresolved. The germline V and J ends were trimmed by 3 bases and 3 bases, with 9 bases remaining between them. Germline CDR1 is MDHEN and CDR2 is SYDVKM. The CDR3 covers 13 residues.

The chain carries TRBV28 and TRBJ2-1, with 8 positions matching TRBD1. V was pared by 6 bases and J by 3 bases, with 1 base of the junction left unmatched. Germline V gene lookup returns CDR1 MDHEN and CDR2 SYDVKM. CDR3 length: 13 amino acids. CDR3 amino acids: CASRGQVYNEQFF. The DNA of the CDR3 is TGTGCCAGCAGGGGACAGGTCTACAATGAGCAGTTCTTC.

The rearrangement links TRBV2 to TRBJ1-5, with D tentatively TRBD1 (5 bases). This CDR3 is built from 15 residues. Trimming left V 4 bases short and J 2 bases short, with 12 bases between. The germline V gene has CDR1 SNHLY and CDR2 FYNNEI. The CDR3 loop is CASSVGGSGNQPQHF. CDR3 bases: TGTGCCAGCAGTGTTGGGGGTTCGGGCAATCAGCCCCAGCATTTT. The variable domain in full, with the rest retrieved from reference TRBV2 and TRBJ1-5, is EPEVTQTPSHQVTQMGQEVILRCVPISNHLYFYWYRQILGQKVEFLVSFYNNEISEKSEIFDDQFSVERPDGSNFTLKIRSTKLEDSAMYFCASSVGGSGNQPQHFGDGTRLSIL.

The V call is TRBV9, the J call TRBJ2-3, with 9 nucleotides matching TRBD2. This CDR3 comprises 16 residues. The germline V gene encodes CDR1 SGDLS and CDR2 YYNGEE. J was trimmed by 4 bases and V by 3 bases; bases with no gene match: 9. CDR3 loop: CASSDRAGGPSDTQYF. DNA of the CDR3: TGTGCCAGCAGCGATAGGGCGGGAGGGCCATCAGATACGCAGTATTTT.

This clone was found once. The rearrangement joins TRBV28 to TRBJ1-2; no reliable D call. CDR1 and CDR2 (germline): MDHEN, SYDVKM. Trimming cost V 5 bases and J 1 base, with 8 bases left between them. The CDR3 is 13 amino acids. CDR3 coding DNA: TGTGCCAGCAGTACCCCCAGTAACTATGGCTACACCTTC. Protein: CASSTPSNYGYTF.

J is TRBJ2-3 and V is TRBV29-1; D call uncertain. Trimming left V 2 bases short and J 0 bases short, with 18 bases between. The germline V gene has CDR1 SQVTM and CDR2 ANQGSEA. This CDR3 region has 17 residues. The CDR3 DNA follows: TGCAGCGTTGAACCGGGCGTAATGGGCAGCAGCACAGATACGCAGTATTTT. Its translation is CSVEPGVMGSSTDTQYF.

V and J are TRBV11-3 and TRBJ2-5, with D unclear. The CDR3 covers 13 residues. V lost 5 bases, J lost 5 bases, and 12 bases lay in between. CDR1 is SGHNT, CDR2 YENEEA, per germline. CDR3 in DNA: TGTGCCAGCAGCCCTACCGGAATGGAGACCCAGTACTTC. Translation gives CASSPTGMETQYF.